Here is one T cell receptor beta chain with its context. Its antigen is currently unknown. The V end was cut by 8 bases, the J end by 0 bases, with 14 bases between. CDR3 length: 15 amino acids. Germline CDR1 MNHEY, CDR2 SVGAGI. The sample comes from a study of shared clonotypes between healthy human individuals. TCRdb's copy holds only in-frame clones and misses some; the assay was immunoSEQ multiplex PCR. The sample lists about 490,000 clones, about 79% occurring once. Points from the study as a whole: Sharing of clonotypes among donors was expected to vary with sequencing depth.

The gene calls are TRBV6-5 and TRBJ2-1; perhaps D is TRBD1 or TRBD2 (5 bases each). Material for sequencing was PBMCs. The clonotype was recovered from a middle-aged woman in good health. Some clones in this sample may be carry-over from other donors' samples. CDR3 region: CASSPGASSYNEQFF. The CDR3 bases are TGTGCCAGCTCCCCCGGGGCTAGCTCCTACAATGAGCAGTTCTTC.